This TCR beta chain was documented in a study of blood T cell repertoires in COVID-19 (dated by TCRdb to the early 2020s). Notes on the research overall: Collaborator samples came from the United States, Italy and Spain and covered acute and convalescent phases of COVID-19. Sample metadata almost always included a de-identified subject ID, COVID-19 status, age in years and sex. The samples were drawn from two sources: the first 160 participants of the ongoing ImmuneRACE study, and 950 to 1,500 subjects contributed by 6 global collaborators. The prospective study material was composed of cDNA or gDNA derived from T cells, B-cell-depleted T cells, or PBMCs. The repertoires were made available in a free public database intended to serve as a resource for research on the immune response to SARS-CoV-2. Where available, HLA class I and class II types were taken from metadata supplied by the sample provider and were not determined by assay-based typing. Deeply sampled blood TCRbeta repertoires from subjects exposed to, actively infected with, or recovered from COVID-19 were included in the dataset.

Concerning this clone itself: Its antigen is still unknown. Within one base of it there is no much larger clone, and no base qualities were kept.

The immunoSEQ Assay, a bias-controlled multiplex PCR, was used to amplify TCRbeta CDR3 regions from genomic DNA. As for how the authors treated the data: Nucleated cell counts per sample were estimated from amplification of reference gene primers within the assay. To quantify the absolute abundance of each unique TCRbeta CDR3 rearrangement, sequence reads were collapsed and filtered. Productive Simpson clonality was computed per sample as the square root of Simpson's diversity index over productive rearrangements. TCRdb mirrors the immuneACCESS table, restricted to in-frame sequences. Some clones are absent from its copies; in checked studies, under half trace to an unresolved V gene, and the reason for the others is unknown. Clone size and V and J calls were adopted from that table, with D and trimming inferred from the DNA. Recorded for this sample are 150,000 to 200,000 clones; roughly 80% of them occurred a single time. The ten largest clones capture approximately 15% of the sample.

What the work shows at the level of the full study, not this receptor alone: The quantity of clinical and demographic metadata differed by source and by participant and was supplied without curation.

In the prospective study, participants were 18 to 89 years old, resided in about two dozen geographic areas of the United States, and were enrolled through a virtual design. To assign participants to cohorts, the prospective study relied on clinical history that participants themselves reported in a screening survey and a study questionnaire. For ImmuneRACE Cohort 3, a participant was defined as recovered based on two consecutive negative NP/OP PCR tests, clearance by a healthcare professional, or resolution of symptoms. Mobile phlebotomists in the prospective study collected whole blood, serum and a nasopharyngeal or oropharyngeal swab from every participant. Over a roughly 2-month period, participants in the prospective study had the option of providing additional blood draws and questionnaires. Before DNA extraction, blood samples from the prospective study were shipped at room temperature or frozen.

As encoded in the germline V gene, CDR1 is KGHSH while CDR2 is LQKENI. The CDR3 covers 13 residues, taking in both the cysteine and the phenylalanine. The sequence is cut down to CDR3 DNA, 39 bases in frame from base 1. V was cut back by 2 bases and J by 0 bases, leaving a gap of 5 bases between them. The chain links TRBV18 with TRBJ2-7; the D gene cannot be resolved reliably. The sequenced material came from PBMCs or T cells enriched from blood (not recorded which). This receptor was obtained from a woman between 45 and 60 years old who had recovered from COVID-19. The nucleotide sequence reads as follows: TGTGCCAGCTCACCAAAGAGCTCCTACGAGCAGTACTTC. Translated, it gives CASSPKSSYEQYF. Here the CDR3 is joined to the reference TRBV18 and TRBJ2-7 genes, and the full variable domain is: NAGVMQNPRHLVRRRGQEARLRCSPMKGHSHVYWYRQLPEEGLKFMVYLQKENIIDESGMPKERFSAEFPKEGPSILRIQQVVRGDSAAYFCASSPKSSYEQYFGPGTRLTVT.